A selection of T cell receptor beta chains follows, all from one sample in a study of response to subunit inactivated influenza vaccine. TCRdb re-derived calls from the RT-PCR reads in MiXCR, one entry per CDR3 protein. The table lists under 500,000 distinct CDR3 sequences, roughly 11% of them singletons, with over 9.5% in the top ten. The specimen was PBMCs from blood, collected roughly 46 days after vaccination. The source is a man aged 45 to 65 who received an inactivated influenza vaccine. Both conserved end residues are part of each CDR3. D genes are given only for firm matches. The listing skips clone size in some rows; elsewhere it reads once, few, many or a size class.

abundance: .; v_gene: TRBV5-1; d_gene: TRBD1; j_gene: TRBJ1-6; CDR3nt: TGCGCCAGCAGCTCCGTCATTGGACAGGGCTGGAATAATTCACCCCTCCACTTT; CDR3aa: CASSSVIGQGWNNSPLHF
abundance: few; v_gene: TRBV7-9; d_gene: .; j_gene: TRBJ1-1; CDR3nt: TGTGCCAGCAGCCCTCCCGGGGGGACTGAAGCTTTCTTT; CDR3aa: CASSPPGGTEAFF
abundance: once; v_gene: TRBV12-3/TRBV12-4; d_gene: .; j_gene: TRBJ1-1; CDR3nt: TGTGCCAGCAGTTTAGCCGCCGGGACCGAGACTGAAGCTTTCTTT; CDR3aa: CASSLAAGTETEAFF
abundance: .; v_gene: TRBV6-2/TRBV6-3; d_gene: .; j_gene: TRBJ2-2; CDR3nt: TGTGCCAGCAGAATACAGGGGGAGCTGTTTTTT; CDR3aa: CASRIQGELFF
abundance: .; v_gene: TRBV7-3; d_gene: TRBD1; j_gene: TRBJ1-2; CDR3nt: TGTGCCAGCAGCAAAACAGGGGGCGAAGGCTACACCTTC; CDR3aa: CASSKTGGEGYTF
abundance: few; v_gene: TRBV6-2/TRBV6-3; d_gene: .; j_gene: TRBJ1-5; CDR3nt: TGTGCCAGCATGGTACAGAGCAATCAGCCCCAGCATTTT; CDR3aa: CASMVQSNQPQHF
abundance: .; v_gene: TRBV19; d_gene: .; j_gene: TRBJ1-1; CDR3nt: TGTGCCAGTCAATCTGGGGAGGTGAACACTGAAGCTTTCTTT; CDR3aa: CASQSGEVNTEAFF
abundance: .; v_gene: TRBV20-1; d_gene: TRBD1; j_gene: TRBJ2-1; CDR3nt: TGCAGTGCTAGAGGGACAGGCAGTACCTACAATGAGCAGTTCTTC; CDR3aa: CSARGTGSTYNEQFF
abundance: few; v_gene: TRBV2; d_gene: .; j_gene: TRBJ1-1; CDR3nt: TGTGCCACCACGGCAGGTTTCGAAGCTTTCTTT; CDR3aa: CATTAGFEAFF
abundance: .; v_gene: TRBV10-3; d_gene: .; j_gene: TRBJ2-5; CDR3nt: TGTGCCATCAGCCGACAGGGAGGAGGAGAGACCCAGTACTTC; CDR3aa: CAISRQGGGETQYF
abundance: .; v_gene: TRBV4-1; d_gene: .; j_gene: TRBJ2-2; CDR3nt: TGCGCCAGCAGCCAAGACAACAGAGCGAACACCGGGGAGCTGTTTTTT; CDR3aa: CASSQDNRANTGELFF
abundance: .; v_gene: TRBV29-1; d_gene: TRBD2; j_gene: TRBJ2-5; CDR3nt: TGCAGCGTTGAAAAGGCTAGCGGGGATGAGACCCAGTACTTC; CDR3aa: CSVEKASGDETQYF
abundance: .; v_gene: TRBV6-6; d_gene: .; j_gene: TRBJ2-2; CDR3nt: TGTGCCAGCTCACAGGGTCGTACCGGGGAGCTGTTTTTT; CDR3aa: CASSQGRTGELFF
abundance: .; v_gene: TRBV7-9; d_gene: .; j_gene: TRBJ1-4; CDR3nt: TGTGCCAGCAGTCTACTCGCAGGGGTAACTAATGAAAAACTGTTTTTT; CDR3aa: CASSLLAGVTNEKLFF
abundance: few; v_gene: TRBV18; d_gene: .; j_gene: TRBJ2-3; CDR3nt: TGTGCCAGCTCACATTCAGTACGACCCACAGATACGCAGTATTTT; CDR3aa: CASSHSVRPTDTQYF
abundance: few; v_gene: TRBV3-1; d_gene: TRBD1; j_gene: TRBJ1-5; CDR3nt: TGTGCCAGCAGCTCCTCAGGGGGTTTGAATCAGCCCCAGCATTTT; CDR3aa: CASSSSGGLNQPQHF
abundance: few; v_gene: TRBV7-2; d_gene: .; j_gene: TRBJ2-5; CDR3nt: TGTGCCAGCAGCTTAGGTGTGGGGCCACGGGAGACCCAGTACTTC; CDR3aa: CASSLGVGPRETQYF
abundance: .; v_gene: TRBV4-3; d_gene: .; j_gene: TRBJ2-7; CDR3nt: TGCGCCAGCAGCCAAGATTGGGGACTCAGCTCCTACGAGCAGTACTTC; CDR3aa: CASSQDWGLSSYEQYF
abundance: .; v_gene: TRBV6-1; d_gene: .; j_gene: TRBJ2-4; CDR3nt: TGTGCCAGCGCCGGGCAGGGGCTCGGCATTCAGTACTTC; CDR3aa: CASAGQGLGIQYF
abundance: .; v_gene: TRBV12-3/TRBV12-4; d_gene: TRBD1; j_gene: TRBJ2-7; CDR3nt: TGTGCCAGCAGTTCCATGGGACAGATCTCCTACGAGCAGTACTTC; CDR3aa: CASSSMGQISYEQYF
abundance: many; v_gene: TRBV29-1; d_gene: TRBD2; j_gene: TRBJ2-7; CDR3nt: TGCAGCGTTGAACCTAGCGGGGGCTACGAGCAGTACTTC; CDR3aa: CSVEPSGGYEQYF
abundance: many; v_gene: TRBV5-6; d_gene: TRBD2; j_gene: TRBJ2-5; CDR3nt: TGTGCCAGCAGCGGAACCGGGACTAGCGGGGAGACCCAGTACTTC; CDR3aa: CASSGTGTSGETQYF
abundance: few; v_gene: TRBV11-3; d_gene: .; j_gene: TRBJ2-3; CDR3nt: TGTGCCAGCAGCAGAGGTATCGATACGCAGTATTTT; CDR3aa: CASSRGIDTQYF
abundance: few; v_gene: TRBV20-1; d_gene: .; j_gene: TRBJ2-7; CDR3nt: TGCAGTGTCCGGTACGCCGGGGTAAGCTCCTACGAGCAGTACTTC; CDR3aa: CSVRYAGVSSYEQYF
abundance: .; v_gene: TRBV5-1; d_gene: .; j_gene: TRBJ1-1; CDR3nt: TGCGCCAGCAGCTCGAACCAGGGGCTCACTGAAGCTTTCTTT; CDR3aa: CASSSNQGLTEAFF
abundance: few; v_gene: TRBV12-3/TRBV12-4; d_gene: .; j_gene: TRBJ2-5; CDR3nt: TGTGCCAGCAGTTTGGGGCAGAGAAGTCCTCAAGAGACCCAGTACTTC; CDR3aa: CASSLGQRSPQETQYF
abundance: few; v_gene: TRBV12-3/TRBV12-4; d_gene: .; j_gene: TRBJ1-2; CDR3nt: TGTGCCAGCAGTTTAGGGCTTTTGGGTGGCTACACCTTC; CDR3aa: CASSLGLLGGYTF
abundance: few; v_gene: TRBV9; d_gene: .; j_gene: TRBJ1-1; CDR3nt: TGTGCCAGCAGCGTAGACAGGCATGCTGAAGCTTTCTTT; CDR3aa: CASSVDRHAEAFF
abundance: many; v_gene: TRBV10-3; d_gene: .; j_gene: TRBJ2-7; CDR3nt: TGTGCCATCAGTGAGTCTCCAGGAGCTTACGAGCAGTACTTC; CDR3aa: CAISESPGAYEQYF
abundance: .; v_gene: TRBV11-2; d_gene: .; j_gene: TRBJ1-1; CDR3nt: TGTGCCAGCACCCCGGGACTGCAGAACACTGAAGCTTTCTTT; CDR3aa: CASTPGLQNTEAFF
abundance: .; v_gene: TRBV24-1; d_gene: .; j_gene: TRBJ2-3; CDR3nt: TGTGCCACCTCAGGCCCTTCAACAGATACGCAGTATTTT; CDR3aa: CATSGPSTDTQYF
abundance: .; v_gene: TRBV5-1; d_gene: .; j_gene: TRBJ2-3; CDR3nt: TGCGCCAGCGGTAGCGGAATGTTGGGAGATACGCAGTATTTT; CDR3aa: CASGSGMLGDTQYF
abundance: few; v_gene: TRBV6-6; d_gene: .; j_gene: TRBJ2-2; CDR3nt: TGTGCCACACGAGCCGGGGAGCTGTTTTTT; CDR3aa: CATRAGELFF
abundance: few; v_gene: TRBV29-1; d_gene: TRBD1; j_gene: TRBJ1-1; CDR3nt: TGCAGCGTGAAAGGACAGGGGCGGACTGAAGCTTTCTTT; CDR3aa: CSVKGQGRTEAFF
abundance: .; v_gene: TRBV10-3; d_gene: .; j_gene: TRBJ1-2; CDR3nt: TGTGCCATCAGTGAGCAGGTAGGGGCCGGCGGCTACACCTTC; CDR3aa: CAISEQVGAGGYTF
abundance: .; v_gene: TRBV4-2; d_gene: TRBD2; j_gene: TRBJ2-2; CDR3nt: TGTGCCAGCAGCCAATCACTAGCGGGGGGGCGAAGCACCGGGGAGCTGTTTTTT; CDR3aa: CASSQSLAGGRSTGELFF
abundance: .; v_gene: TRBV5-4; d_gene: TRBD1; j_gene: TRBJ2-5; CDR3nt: TGTGCCAGCAGCTCCCCCGGGACAGGACATCAAGAGACCCAGTACTTC; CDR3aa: CASSSPGTGHQETQYF